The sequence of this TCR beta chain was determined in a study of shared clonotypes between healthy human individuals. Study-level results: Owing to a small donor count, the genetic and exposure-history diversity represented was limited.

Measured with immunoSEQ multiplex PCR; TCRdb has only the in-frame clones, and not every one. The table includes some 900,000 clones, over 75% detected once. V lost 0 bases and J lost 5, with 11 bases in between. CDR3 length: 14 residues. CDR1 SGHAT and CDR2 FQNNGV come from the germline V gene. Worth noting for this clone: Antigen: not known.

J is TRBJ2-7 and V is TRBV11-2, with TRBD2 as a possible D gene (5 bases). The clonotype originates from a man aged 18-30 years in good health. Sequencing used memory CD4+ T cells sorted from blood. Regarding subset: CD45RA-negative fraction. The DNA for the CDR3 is TGTGCCAGCAGCTTAGATCGGGGAAGGAACGAGCAGTACTTC. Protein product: CASSLDRGRNEQYF.